The rows below give T cell receptor beta chains drawn from one sample of a study of cytomegalovirus exposure and HLA in healthy donors. Sequencing was performed with immunoSEQ multiplex PCR; in TCRdb, only in-frame clones are kept and a portion is missing. The table lists about 130,000 clones, about nine tenths of them singletons. The specimen was PBMCs. The origin of the receptors is a woman between 18 and 29 years old in good health and CMV-seronegative. Both conserved end residues are part of each CDR3. Fields, in order: V gene, clone size, J gene, D gene, CDR3 DNA, CDR3 protein. D genes are given only for firm matches. Clone size appears in some rows only: once, few, many, or a class for an expanded clone.

v_call: TRBV9
clone_size: few
j_call: TRBJ1-2
d_call: .
cdr3_nt: TGTGCCAGCAGCGTAGAGGACACCTATGGCTACACCTTC
cdr3_aa: CASSVEDTYGYTF

v_call: TRBV28
clone_size: few
j_call: TRBJ1-1
d_call: .
cdr3_nt: TGTGCCAGCAGCTTCTTCGACAGTAACACTGAAGCTTTCTTT
cdr3_aa: CASSFFDSNTEAFF

v_call: TRBV9
clone_size: .
j_call: TRBJ2-4
d_call: .
cdr3_nt: TGTGCCAGCAGCGTGGGGTGGGGCTGGGCCAAAAACATTCAGTACTTC
cdr3_aa: CASSVGWGWAKNIQYF

v_call: TRBV19
clone_size: .
j_call: TRBJ2-7
d_call: TRBD1
cdr3_nt: TGTGCCAGTAGTAGAGCCGGGACAGGAAGTTACGAGCAGTACTTC
cdr3_aa: CASSRAGTGSYEQYF

v_call: TRBV11-2
clone_size: .
j_call: TRBJ1-2
d_call: .
cdr3_nt: TGTGCCAGCAGCGAATTCGCGGGCAGGTCTGGTGGCTACACCTTC
cdr3_aa: CASSEFAGRSGGYTF

v_call: TRBV19
clone_size: .
j_call: TRBJ2-2
d_call: TRBD2
cdr3_nt: TGTGCCAGTAGTATATTGGGACTAGCGGGAGGGTCCGGGGAGCTGTTTTTT
cdr3_aa: CASSILGLAGGSGELFF

v_call: TRBV7-8
clone_size: .
j_call: TRBJ1-2
d_call: TRBD1
cdr3_nt: TGTGCCAGCAGCTTCCGGGACAGGGACTATGGCTACACCTTC
cdr3_aa: CASSFRDRDYGYTF

v_call: TRBV12-5
clone_size: .
j_call: TRBJ1-4
d_call: TRBD1
cdr3_nt: TGTGCTAGTGGTTTGGGGACAGGGGCCGCGTCCAATGAAAAACTGTTTTTT
cdr3_aa: CASGLGTGAASNEKLFF

v_call: TRBV11-2
clone_size: .
j_call: TRBJ2-1
d_call: .
cdr3_nt: TGTGCCAGCAGCTTAGTAGCCGTTGGGCAGTTCTTC
cdr3_aa: CASSLVAVGQFF

v_call: TRBV4-1
clone_size: .
j_call: TRBJ2-1
d_call: TRBD2
cdr3_nt: TGCGCCAGCAGCCGAGGACTAGCGGGACGTAATGAGCAGTTCTTC
cdr3_aa: CASSRGLAGRNEQFF

v_call: TRBV6-5
clone_size: .
j_call: TRBJ2-7
d_call: TRBD2
cdr3_nt: TGTGCCAGCAGAAAGGGACTAGCGGGATACGAGCAGTACTTC
cdr3_aa: CASRKGLAGYEQYF

v_call: TRBV15
clone_size: .
j_call: TRBJ1-1
d_call: .
cdr3_nt: TGTGCCACCAGCAGATCTGGGGGCGTCACTGAAGCTTTCTTT
cdr3_aa: CATSRSGGVTEAFF

v_call: TRBV7-9
clone_size: .
j_call: TRBJ2-6
d_call: .
cdr3_nt: TGTGCCAGCAGCTTATCCCAGTCTGGGGCCAACGTCCTGACTTTC
cdr3_aa: CASSLSQSGANVLTF

v_call: TRBV29-1
clone_size: .
j_call: TRBJ1-2
d_call: .
cdr3_nt: TGCAGCGTTGATCCGGGAGGGGGTGGCTACACCTTC
cdr3_aa: CSVDPGGGGYTF

v_call: TRBV4-1
clone_size: .
j_call: TRBJ2-1
d_call: .
cdr3_nt: TGCGCCAGCAGCCAAACACAGGGTTACAATGAGCAGTTCTTC
cdr3_aa: CASSQTQGYNEQFF

v_call: TRBV18
clone_size: .
j_call: TRBJ2-2
d_call: TRBD2
cdr3_nt: TGTGCCAGCTCAATAACTAGCGCATACCCGAACACCGGGGAGCTGTTTTTT
cdr3_aa: CASSITSAYPNTGELFF

v_call: TRBV28
clone_size: .
j_call: TRBJ1-2
d_call: .
cdr3_nt: TGTGCCAGCAGTTTCTTCGCAGGGGTAAGCGGCTACACCTTC
cdr3_aa: CASSFFAGVSGYTF

v_call: TRBV13
clone_size: .
j_call: TRBJ2-3
d_call: TRBD2
cdr3_nt: TGTGCCAGCAGCTCGTCCCCCGGCCTAGCGGGGCGCACAGATACGCAGTATTTT
cdr3_aa: CASSSSPGLAGRTDTQYF

v_call: TRBV23-1
clone_size: .
j_call: TRBJ2-2
d_call: TRBD2
cdr3_nt: TGCGCCAGCAGTCGAGGGGTCCGGACTAGCGGGGCCTCGAACACCGGGGAGCTGTTTTTT
cdr3_aa: CASSRGVRTSGASNTGELFF

v_call: TRBV30
clone_size: few
j_call: TRBJ2-7
d_call: TRBD2
cdr3_nt: TGTGCCTGGAGTAAGACTAGCGTGCCGTCCTACGAGCAGTACTTC
cdr3_aa: CAWSKTSVPSYEQYF

v_call: TRBV7-9
clone_size: once
j_call: TRBJ2-1
d_call: TRBD2
cdr3_nt: TGTGCCAGCAGCAGACCCCCGGGACTAGCGGTTAATGAGCAGTTCTTC
cdr3_aa: CASSRPPGLAVNEQFF

v_call: TRBV5-8
clone_size: .
j_call: TRBJ2-1
d_call: .
cdr3_nt: TGTGCCAGCAGCTTGTGGGAGTTGGGGAATGAGCAGTTCTTC
cdr3_aa: CASSLWELGNEQFF

v_call: TRBV6-1
clone_size: .
j_call: TRBJ2-1
d_call: TRBD2
cdr3_nt: TGTGCCAGCAGTGTCGAGACTAGCGGGAACAATGAGCAGTTCTTC
cdr3_aa: CASSVETSGNNEQFF

v_call: TRBV10-1
clone_size: .
j_call: TRBJ2-3
d_call: .
cdr3_nt: TGCGCCAGCAGTCGGGGAACAGATACGCAGTATTTT
cdr3_aa: CASSRGTDTQYF

v_call: TRBV7-6
clone_size: .
j_call: TRBJ2-3
d_call: TRBD1
cdr3_nt: TGTGCCAGCAGCGGGACAGGGACATCAGATACGCAGTATTTT
cdr3_aa: CASSGTGTSDTQYF

v_call: TRBV28
clone_size: .
j_call: TRBJ1-2
d_call: TRBD1
cdr3_nt: TGTGCCAGCAGTCGGACAGGGGGCTGGTATGGCTACACCTTC
cdr3_aa: CASSRTGGWYGYTF

v_call: TRBV19
clone_size: .
j_call: TRBJ2-7
d_call: .
cdr3_nt: TGTGCCAGTAGTGCCTCTTTGGGAGCCTACGAGCAGTACTTC
cdr3_aa: CASSASLGAYEQYF

v_call: TRBV4-1
clone_size: once
j_call: TRBJ2-1
d_call: .
cdr3_nt: TGCGCCAGCAGCCAACAGGGGTTGCGGGGGAATGAGCAGTTCTTC
cdr3_aa: CASSQQGLRGNEQFF

v_call: TRBV2
clone_size: .
j_call: TRBJ2-3
d_call: .
cdr3_nt: TGTGCCAGCAGTGGCAGGGGCTGGACAGATACGCAGTATTTT
cdr3_aa: CASSGRGWTDTQYF

v_call: TRBV25-1
clone_size: .
j_call: TRBJ2-3
d_call: TRBD2
cdr3_nt: TGTGCCAGCAGTGAATATAGGGCGGGAGTCGGGGCAGATACGCAGTATTTT
cdr3_aa: CASSEYRAGVGADTQYF

v_call: TRBV7-9
clone_size: once
j_call: TRBJ1-2
d_call: TRBD1
cdr3_nt: TGTGCCAGCAGCTTAGCTTGGGACAGGGTCGGCTACACCTTC
cdr3_aa: CASSLAWDRVGYTF

v_call: TRBV6-5
clone_size: once
j_call: TRBJ2-7
d_call: .
cdr3_nt: TGTGCCAAGCGGGCGGTCTACGAGCAGTACTTC
cdr3_aa: CAKRAVYEQYF

v_call: TRBV5-4
clone_size: once
j_call: TRBJ2-1
d_call: TRBD2
cdr3_nt: TGTGCCAGCTCTCGGCGGGAGGGCCTCGGTGAGCAGTTCTTC
cdr3_aa: CASSRREGLGEQFF

v_call: TRBV6-5
clone_size: .
j_call: TRBJ2-3
d_call: TRBD1
cdr3_nt: TGTGCCAGCAGTTACCAAGGGACAGGGAGTAATACGCAGTATTTT
cdr3_aa: CASSYQGTGSNTQYF

v_call: TRBV28
clone_size: .
j_call: TRBJ2-3
d_call: TRBD1
cdr3_nt: TGTGCCAGCAGTCGGAGACAGGGGGCGTTGGCAGATACGCAGTATTTT
cdr3_aa: CASSRRQGALADTQYF

v_call: TRBV5-6
clone_size: .
j_call: TRBJ2-5
d_call: .
cdr3_nt: TGTGCCAGCAGCTTGGTGTCGGGGGAGACCCAGTACTTC
cdr3_aa: CASSLVSGETQYF

v_call: TRBV6-5
clone_size: once
j_call: TRBJ2-7
d_call: TRBD2
cdr3_nt: TGTGCCAGCAGATTAGCGGGAGGGTTAAAACAGTACTTC
cdr3_aa: CASRLAGGLKQYF

v_call: TRBV5-1
clone_size: .
j_call: TRBJ1-2
d_call: .
cdr3_nt: TGCGCCAGCAGCGAAGGACTAGGGTCGAGCCATGGCTACACCTTC
cdr3_aa: CASSEGLGSSHGYTF

v_call: TRBV2
clone_size: few
j_call: TRBJ2-3
d_call: .
cdr3_nt: TGTGCCAGCAGTGAGAGGGGGGGGGCAGATACGCAGTATTTT
cdr3_aa: CASSERGGADTQYF

v_call: TRBV29-1
clone_size: .
j_call: TRBJ2-4
d_call: .
cdr3_nt: TGCAGCGTTGAGGGCAGGGGTCGGCAGTACTTC
cdr3_aa: CSVEGRGRQYF

v_call: TRBV6-1
clone_size: .
j_call: TRBJ1-5
d_call: .
cdr3_nt: TGTGCCAGCAGTGAAGTCAGGGGCCGCAATCAGCCCCAGCATTTT
cdr3_aa: CASSEVRGRNQPQHF

v_call: TRBV4-1
clone_size: .
j_call: TRBJ1-2
d_call: .
cdr3_nt: TGCGCCAGCAGCCAAGCCACGGGAAGCTATGGCTACACCTTC
cdr3_aa: CASSQATGSYGYTF

v_call: TRBV19
clone_size: .
j_call: TRBJ1-2
d_call: .
cdr3_nt: TGTGCCAGTAGTATAGATAACAATAACTATGGCTACACCTTC
cdr3_aa: CASSIDNNNYGYTF

v_call: TRBV7-9
clone_size: .
j_call: TRBJ2-1
d_call: .
cdr3_nt: TGTGCCAGCCAATTCGGCAATGAGCAGTTCTTC
cdr3_aa: CASQFGNEQFF

v_call: TRBV7-9
clone_size: .
j_call: TRBJ1-4
d_call: TRBD1
cdr3_nt: TGTGCCAGCAGTCTCGGGACAGCTAATGAAAAACTGTTTTTT
cdr3_aa: CASSLGTANEKLFF

v_call: TRBV23-1
clone_size: .
j_call: TRBJ2-7
d_call: .
cdr3_nt: TGCGCCAGCAGTCATCCCGGGACATACGAAAACGAGCAGTACTTC
cdr3_aa: CASSHPGTYENEQYF

v_call: TRBV4-1
clone_size: .
j_call: TRBJ1-5
d_call: .
cdr3_nt: TGCGCCAGCAGCCAAGGGGGGGGAATTGGTCAGCCCCAGCATTTT
cdr3_aa: CASSQGGGIGQPQHF

v_call: TRBV30
clone_size: once
j_call: TRBJ2-2
d_call: TRBD2
cdr3_nt: TGTGCCTGGAGTGTACTAGCGGGAGCGGCCGGGGAGCTGTTTTTT
cdr3_aa: CAWSVLAGAAGELFF

v_call: TRBV25-1
clone_size: .
j_call: TRBJ2-7
d_call: TRBD1
cdr3_nt: TGTGCCAGCAGTGAAAAACCGGGACAGGGTACCTACGAGCAGTACTTC
cdr3_aa: CASSEKPGQGTYEQYF

v_call: TRBV7-2
clone_size: .
j_call: TRBJ2-3
d_call: TRBD2
cdr3_nt: TGTGCCAGCAGTTGGACTAGCCTAGATACGCAGTATTTT
cdr3_aa: CASSWTSLDTQYF

v_call: TRBV28
clone_size: .
j_call: TRBJ1-5
d_call: .
cdr3_nt: TGTGCCAGCAGTTCAGGGGAAGGCAATCAGCCCCAGCATTTT
cdr3_aa: CASSSGEGNQPQHF